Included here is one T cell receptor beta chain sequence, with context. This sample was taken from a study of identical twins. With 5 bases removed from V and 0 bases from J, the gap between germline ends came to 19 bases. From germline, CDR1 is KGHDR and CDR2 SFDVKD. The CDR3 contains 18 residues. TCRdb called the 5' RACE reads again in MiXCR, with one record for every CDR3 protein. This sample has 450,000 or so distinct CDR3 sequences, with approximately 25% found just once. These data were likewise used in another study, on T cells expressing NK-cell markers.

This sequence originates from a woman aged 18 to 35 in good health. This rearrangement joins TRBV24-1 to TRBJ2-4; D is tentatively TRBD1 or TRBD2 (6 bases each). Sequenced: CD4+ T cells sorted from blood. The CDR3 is CATSGGGTRELAKNIQYF. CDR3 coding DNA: TGTGCCACCAGTGGTGGAGGGACACGAGAGCTAGCCAAAAACATTCAGTACTTC.